This section outlines one T cell receptor (beta chain) sequence together with its context. The data are from a study of blood T cell repertoires in COVID-19. Study-wide context: Donors in the United States, Italy and Spain gave samples during acute or convalescent COVID-19. The cDNA or gDNA used as material had been derived from T cells, B-cell-depleted T cells, or PBMCs.

CDR1 and CDR2 (germline): LNHNV, YYDKDF (reference sequence). After removal of 1 base from V and 10 bases from J, the junction contained 6 bases not matched to a gene. The CDR3 runs 15 residues. Study processing details: Reference gene primer amplification in the assay estimated nucleated cell counts. Clones were read by immunoSEQ multiplex PCR, and TCRdb kept only the in-frame ones, dropping some. V and J calls and clone size are as listed in that table; D and trimming were resolved from the DNA. The repertoire consists of about 120,000 clones, with 85% occurring once and the leading ten covering more than 10%.

V and J are TRBV15 and TRBJ1-6; 8 bases align to TRBD1. Sequencing was done on a sample of peripheral blood. This receptor was taken from a human donor in a cohort sampled during active COVID-19. CDR3: CATSRAGGAESPLHF. The DNA of the CDR3 is TGTGCCACCAGCAGAGCAGGGGGCGCGGAATCACCCCTCCACTTT.